Listed below are T cell receptor beta chains from one sample, sequenced in a study of T cell responses to AZD1222 COVID-19 vaccine. The data were produced by immunoSEQ multiplex PCR, yet TCRdb's version contains in-frame clones alone and is incomplete. The repertoire holds under 150,000 clones, with roughly 91% as singletons. This sample comprised peripheral blood, obtained on day 0 of AZD1222 vaccination. The receptors derive from an adult in good health. CDR3s include the opening cysteine and the closing phenylalanine or tryptophan. D genes are given only for firm matches.

d_call,cdr3_length,v_call,j_call,cdr3_nt,cdr3_aa
TRBD1,14,TRBV3-1/TRBV3-2,TRBJ2-1,TGTGCCAGCAGCTATCAGGGGGTGAACAATGAGCAGTTCTTC,CASSYQGVNNEQFF
.,15,TRBV15,TRBJ2-5,TGTGCCACCAGCAGAGATGCCAGCGACCAAGAGACCCAGTACTTC,CATSRDASDQETQYF
TRBD1,14,TRBV27,TRBJ2-1,TGTGCCAGCAGTCCGCGGACAGGGTCGAATGAGCAGTTCTTC,CASSPRTGSNEQFF
TRBD2,14,TRBV6-6,TRBJ2-1,TGTGCCAGCAGGGAGACTAGCAGTTACAATGAGCAGTTCTTC,CASRETSSYNEQFF
.,15,TRBV7-9,TRBJ1-4,TGTGCCAGCAGCTTAGGCTTAGCAACTAATGAAAAACTGTTTTTT,CASSLGLATNEKLFF
.,13,TRBV7-3,TRBJ1-6,TGTGCCAGCAGCCTTAACAGGGATTCACCCCTCCACTTT,CASSLNRDSPLHF
.,12,TRBV19,TRBJ2-3,TGTGCCAGTTCTGGGCAGACAGATACGCAGTATTTT,CASSGQTDTQYF
.,16,TRBV6-5,TRBJ2-6,TGTGCCAGCAGTTACAGGGACGGCTCTGGGGCCAACGTCCTGACTTTC,CASSYRDGSGANVLTF
.,18,TRBV12-2,TRBJ1-3,TGTGCAAGTCGTCTGGGAACGACAGTGGCCCTCTCTGGAAACACCATATATTTT,CASRLGTTVALSGNTIYF
TRBD1,17,TRBV5-6,TRBJ2-6,TGTGCCAGCATAGGGACAGGGAGAAGCTCTGGGGCCAACGTCCTGACTTTC,CASIGTGRSSGANVLTF
.,15,TRBV6-5,TRBJ1-1,TGTGCCAGCAGGCGTGAGGGGGGTTTGAACACTGAAGCTTTCTTT,CASRREGGLNTEAFF
TRBD1,13,TRBV29-1,TRBJ1-2,TGCAGCGTCCTGAAATTTAAACGGGACAGGGACCACTTC,CSVLKFKRDRDHF
TRBD1,13,TRBV2,TRBJ1-2,TGTGCCAGCGCCGGGACAGGGCTCGATGGCTACACCTTC,CASAGTGLDGYTF
TRBD1,17,TRBV7-7,TRBJ2-2,TGTGCTAGCAGTTCCTCCGGGACAGGGGTAAGGACCGGGGAGCTGTTTTTT,CASSSSGTGVRTGELFF
.,16,TRBV9,TRBJ2-7,TGTGCCAGCAGCGTAGGCTCGGGGGTAGGCAACTACGAGCAGTACTTC,CASSVGSGVGNYEQYF
.,13,TRBV6-1,TRBJ2-1,TGTGCCAGCAGTGAAAAAAGAGGCCTGGGGCAGTTCTTC,CASSEKRGLGQFF